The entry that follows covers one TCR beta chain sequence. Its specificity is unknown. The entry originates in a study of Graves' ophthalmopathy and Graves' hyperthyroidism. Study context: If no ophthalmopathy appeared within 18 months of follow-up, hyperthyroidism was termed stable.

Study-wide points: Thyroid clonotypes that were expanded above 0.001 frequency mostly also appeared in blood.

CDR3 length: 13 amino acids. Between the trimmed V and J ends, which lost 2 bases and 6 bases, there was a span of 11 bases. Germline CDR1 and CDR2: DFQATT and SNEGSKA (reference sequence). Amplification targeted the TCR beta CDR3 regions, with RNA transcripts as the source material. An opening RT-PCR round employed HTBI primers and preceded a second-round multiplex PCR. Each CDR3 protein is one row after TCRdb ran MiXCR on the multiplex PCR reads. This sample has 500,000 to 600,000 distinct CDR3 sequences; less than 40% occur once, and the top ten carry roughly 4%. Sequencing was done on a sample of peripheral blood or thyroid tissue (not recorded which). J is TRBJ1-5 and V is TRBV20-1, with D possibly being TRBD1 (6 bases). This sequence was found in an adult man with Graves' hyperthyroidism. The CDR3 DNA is TGCAGTGCTAGAAGCACAGGGCTTCAGCCCCAGCATTTT. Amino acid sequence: CSARSTGLQPQHF.